The 7 T cell receptor beta chains below were found in one sample sequenced in a study of cytomegalovirus exposure and HLA in healthy donors. PCR employed 60 Vbeta and 13 Jbeta primers. The data were produced by immunoSEQ multiplex PCR, yet TCRdb's version contains in-frame clones alone and is incomplete. This repertoire includes around 70,000 clones. The sequenced sample consisted of PBMCs. These receptors were obtained from a female donor in good health and CMV-seropositive.

V is TRBV18 and J is TRBJ2-7; no definite D call. The CDR3 covers 15 residues. Looked up from germline, CDR1 is KGHSH and CDR2 is LQKENI. V lost 2 bases, J lost 2 bases, and 13 bases lay in between. The CDR3 loop reads CASSPSERNAYEQYF. In DNA form, the CDR3 reads TGTGCCAGCTCACCATCCGAGAGAAACGCCTACGAGCAGTACTTC.

This chain joins TRBV5-6 and TRBJ1-1; 7 bases align to TRBD1. CDR1 is SGHDT and CDR2 is YYEEEE in the germline V gene. V shed 1 base and J 2 bases; nucleotides not matched to a gene: 8. This CDR3 has 16 residues. The CDR3 DNA reads as TGTGCCAGCAGCTTGTTCGGTCAGGGGGGCAACACTGAAGCTTTCTTT. Amino acids: CASSLFGQGGNTEAFF.

The J gene is TRBJ2-1, the V gene TRBV10-2; TRBD2 matches 12 bases. With V trimmed by 6 bases and J by 6 bases, 6 bases remained unmatched. This CDR3 has 15 amino acids. The germline CDR1 and CDR2 sequences are WSHSY and SAAADI. In DNA form, the CDR3 reads TGCGCCAGCAGCCCTAGCGGGAGGGGGGGCAATGAGCAGTTCTTC. The encoded protein is CASSPSGRGGNEQFF.

The chain uses TRBV15 and TRBJ2-7; tentatively, D is TRBD1 (6 bases). Trimming took 0 bases from V and 1 from J, leaving 10 bases between them. This CDR3 comprises 15 residues. Per germline, CDR1 LNHNV and CDR2 YYDKDF (reference sequence). CDR3 nucleotides: TGTGCCACCAGCAGAGATGTGGGGGCGTCCTACGAGCAGTACTTC. Its translation: CATSRDVGASYEQYF.

The chain is built from TRBV11-3 and TRBJ2-1; 12 bases line up with TRBD1. This CDR3 is 16 amino acids long. V shed 2 bases, J shed 7 bases, and the junction held 6 bases outside the gene matches. The germline gives CDR1 SGHNT, CDR2 YENEEA. The CDR3 is CASSLTGTGGWNEQFF. The CDR3 region has the DNA TGTGCCAGCAGCTTAACCGGGACAGGGGGCTGGAATGAGCAGTTCTTC.

On this clone itself: The junction shows a germline mismatch at one end, possibly a read error. The chain links TRBV19 to TRBJ1-2; TRBD1 might be the D (6 bases). The CDR3 runs 12 residues. Looked up from germline, CDR1 is LNHDA and CDR2 is SQIVND (reference sequence). The CDR3 coding sequence is TGTGCGAGTAGGGGGAGAGGTGGCGGCTACACCTTC. It specifies CASRGRGGGYTF.

The gene calls are TRBV15 and TRBJ2-1, with D tentatively TRBD2 (6 bases). Germline assignment: CDR1 LNHNV and CDR2 YYDKDF (reference sequence). The CDR3 runs 14 residues. Trimming stripped 8 bases from V and 8 bases from J, with 19 bases between. DNA for the CDR3: TGTGCCACCCGTGTGGGGGGTAGTATCTATGAGCAGTTCTTC. Translating gives CATRVGGSIYEQFF.